One and the same sample provided the 13 T cell receptor beta chains below, sequenced in a study of blood T cell repertoires in COVID-19. Clones were sequenced by immunoSEQ multiplex PCR, and TCRdb holds only the in-frame ones, with some missing. The sample gives over 150,000 clones, approximately 84% of which show up once; under 4% is in the top ten. The sample consisted of PBMCs or T cells enriched from blood (not recorded which). These receptors were collected from a woman aged 25 to 39 who had recovered from COVID-19.

The chain links TRBV30 to TRBJ2-1, with 11 nucleotides matching TRBD2. V shed 3 bases, J shed 1 base, and the junction held 5 bases outside the gene matches. CDR1 GTSNPN and CDR2 SVGIG come from the germline V gene (reference sequence). CDR3 length: 16 amino acids. CDR3 in DNA: TGTGCCTGGAGGGCTAGCGGGAGGCGTTCCTACAATGAGCAGTTCTTC. This encodes CAWRASGRRSYNEQFF. The variable domain in full, completed from reference TRBV30 and TRBJ2-1, reads SQTIHQWPATLVQPVGSPLSLECTVEGTSNPNLYWYRQAAGRGLQLLFYSVGIGQISSEVPQNLSASRPQDRQFILSSKKLLLSDSGFYLCAWRASGRRSYNEQFFGPGTRLTVL.

This chain connects TRBV27 to TRBJ2-3; D possibly corresponds to TRBD2 (6 bases). Germline CDR1 is MNHEY and CDR2 is SMNVEV (reference sequence). The CDR3 has 13 residues. V was shortened by 6 bases and J by 6 bases, with 13 bases between the two germline ends. Here the CDR3 reads CASRRRGLDTQYF. The CDR3 DNA reads as TGTGCCAGCAGGCGGAGGGGTCTGGATACGCAGTATTTT.

CDR3 DNA: TGTGCCAGCAGCCAAGTGGACAGGGGACAACCCTACAATGAGCAGTTCTTC. Translated, it gives CASSQVDRGQPYNEQFF. The chain recombines TRBV3-1 (or the pseudogene TRBV3-2) with TRBJ2-1; 9 bases fit TRBD1. The junction had 6 bases not matched to a gene; V was cut back by 1 base and J by 2 bases. Germline V gene sequence: CDR1 LGHDT, CDR2 YNNKEL (reference sequence). This CDR3 has 17 amino acids.

This clone was detected once. The chain's CDR3 is CASSVVQGAAEAFF. Written as DNA, the CDR3 is TGTGCCAGCAGCGTAGTGCAGGGGGCGGCTGAAGCTTTCTTT. This chain joins TRBV9 and TRBJ1-1; 8 nucleotides agree with TRBD1. Germline CDR1 is SGDLS and CDR2 is YYNGEE. After removal of 0 bases from V and 6 bases from J, the junction contained 4 bases not matched to a gene. CDR3 length: 14 amino acids.

This clone was observed a few times. The chain uses TRBV6-5 and TRBJ2-3; maybe TRBD2 (6 bases). Germline values: CDR1 MNHEY, CDR2 SVGAGI. V was shortened by 6 bases and J by 2 bases, with 15 bases between the two germline ends. CDR3 length equals 15 residues. The CDR3, as DNA: TGTGCCAGCAGAGCGGGCAACATACCCACAGATACGCAGTATTTT. Translated: CASRAGNIPTDTQYF.

The chain employs TRBV28 and TRBJ2-3, with 9 bases identical to TRBD2. J lost 2 bases, V lost 2 bases, and 2 bases had no gene match. The CDR3 is 15 amino acids. Germline CDR1 is MDHEN and CDR2 is SYDVKM. The CDR3 here is CASSLASGTTDTQYF. In DNA form, the CDR3 reads TGTGCCAGCAGTTTAGCTAGCGGGACCACAGATACGCAGTATTTT. Complete variable domain (other parts from reference TRBV28 and TRBJ2-3): DVKVTQSSRYLVKRTGEKVFLECVQDMDHENMFWYRQDPGLGLRLIYFSYDVKMKEKGDIPEGYSVSREKKERFSLILESASTNQTSMYLCASSLASGTTDTQYFGPGTRLTVL.

This clone has just a few counts. The gene calls are TRBV29-1 and TRBJ1-1; 9 nucleotides match TRBD1. V lost 3 bases to trimming and J lost 0 bases; unmatched junction nucleotides: 2. The CDR3 is 14 residues long. Germline CDR1 and CDR2: SQVTM and ANQGSEA. CDR3 bases: TGCAGCGTTGACGGGACAGGGTTGAACACTGAAGCTTTCTTT. Amino acid sequence: CSVDGTGLNTEAFF.

J is TRBJ1-6 and V is TRBV15; 10 bases fit TRBD1. V lost 1 base to trimming and J lost 7 bases; unmatched junction nucleotides: 10. Germline-derived CDR1 and CDR2 are LNHNV and YYDKDF (reference sequence). CDR3 length: 18 amino acids. The CDR3 nucleotides are TGTGCCACCAGCAGAGCCCCAGTTTCGACAGGGGGCAATTCACCCCTCCACTTT. It codes for CATSRAPVSTGGNSPLHF. Drawing the rest from reference TRBV15 and TRBJ1-6, the complete variable domain is DAMVIQNPRYQVTQFGKPVTLSCSQTLNHNVMYWYQQKSSQAPKLLFHYYDKDFNNEADTPDNFQSRRPNTSFCFLDIRSPGLGDTAMYLCATSRAPVSTGGNSPLHFGNGTRLTVT.

The V gene is TRBV19, the J gene TRBJ1-2; D possibly corresponds to TRBD1 (6 bases). The ends were cut back, 3 bases at V and 7 bases at J, with 18 bases in the middle. CDR1 is LNHDA, CDR2 SQIVND, per germline (reference sequence). The CDR3 extends over 15 amino acids. The CDR3 sequence: CASSIYREQSFGYTF. The CDR3 DNA is TGTGCCAGTAGTATTTACAGGGAACAATCTTTTGGCTACACCTTC.

The V gene is TRBV3-1 (or the pseudogene TRBV3-2), the J gene TRBJ1-1; D call uncertain. Trimming cost V 1 base and J 2 bases, with 11 bases left between them. Germline assignment: CDR1 LGHDT and CDR2 YNNKEL (reference sequence). The CDR3 loop spans 15 amino acids. CDR3 protein: CASSQGRSRNTEAFF. The CDR3 DNA reads TGTGCCAGCAGCCAAGGGAGGTCTCGAAACACTGAAGCTTTCTTT.

The gene calls are TRBV25-1 and TRBJ2-5; tentative D call: TRBD2 (6 bases). Looked up from germline, CDR1 is MGHDK and CDR2 is SYGVNS. V lost 3 bases to trimming and J lost 2 bases, with 13 bases between them. The CDR3 covers 15 residues. CDR3 nucleotides: TGTGCCAGCAGTGACGGTTTAGGGAGGCAAGAGACCCAGTACTTC. It codes for CASSDGLGRQETQYF.

J is TRBJ1-2 and V is TRBV6-5; 9 bases are a match to TRBD1. After removal of 5 bases from V and 3 bases from J, the junction contained 7 bases not matched to a gene. The CDR3 totals 15 residues. Germline assignment: CDR1 MNHEY and CDR2 SVGAGI. The CDR3 DNA follows: TGTGCCAGCAGTCCTTGGGACAGGGCGGACTATGGCTACACCTTC. Translated, it gives CASSPWDRADYGYTF.

This clone was counted between two and nine times. This chain joins TRBV3-1 (or the pseudogene TRBV3-2) and TRBJ2-2; the match to TRBD2 covers 8 bases. Trimming took 6 bases from V and 7 from J; bases not matched to a gene: 4. CDR3 length equals 13 residues. Germline V lookup: CDR1 LGHDT, CDR2 YNNKEL (reference sequence). This CDR3 reads CASRKRGNGELFF. The CDR3 DNA reads TGTGCCAGCAGGAAGCGGGGGAACGGGGAGCTGTTTTTT.